This T cell receptor (beta chain) was captured in a study of T-cell memory formation after mild COVID-19. Overall study results and limits: Prior to infection, memory already included some responding clones, suggesting cross-reactive memory joined.

A few counts support this clonotype. Its target is not known. TCRdb independently ran MiXCR on the 5' RACE reads; one entry per CDR3 protein. The sample yields approximately 300,000 distinct CDR3 sequences, around 15% seen once. This CDR3 spans 14 amino acids. Trimming stripped 1 base from V and 7 bases from J, with 11 bases between. The germline V gene has CDR1 SGHVS and CDR2 FQNEAQ. V and J are TRBV7-8 and TRBJ2-1; D might be TRBD1 (5 bases). Sequencing was carried out using PBMCs or a T cell subset sorted from them (not recorded which). The TCR originated in a man younger than 35 who had mild COVID-19 (a few samples of this study predate the infection). Cell type and time point are not known. Here the CDR3 DNA reads TGTGCCAGCAGCTTAGGTCAGGGCCGAAATGAGCAGTTCTTC. Translating it yields CASSLGQGRNEQFF.